Sequencing of this T cell receptor (beta chain) was carried out in a study of monozygotic twins with inflammatory bowel disease. About this clonotype itself: As yet, its antigen is unknown.

Points from the study as a whole: It was in IBD patients that TCRbeta diversity (inverse Simpson) was lower than in healthy co-twins.

The unique tags termed UMIs, each holding a 6-nucleotide sample barcode, were added by means of template switching. TCRdb re-called the 5' RACE reads; every CDR3 protein appears as one record, without DNA. Recorded for this sample: about 330,000 distinct CDR3 sequences. CDR3 length equals 14 residues. Germline V gives CDR1 MNHEY, CDR2 SMNVEV (reference sequence). The genes are TRBV27 and TRBJ1-2; TCRdb selects TRBD1, and the lack of DNA leaves this call unchecked. The sample comprised blood. This clonotype originated in a human donor with ulcerative colitis or Crohn's disease, or a healthy co-twin of an affected twin (not recorded which). This CDR3 is CASSFPDRLYGYTF.